Shown below are 32 T cell receptor beta chains from a single sample sequenced in a study of blood T cell repertoires in COVID-19. Libraries were prepared by immunoSEQ multiplex PCR; TCRdb keeps only in-frame clonotypes and omits some of them. The sample includes about 210,000 clones, approximately 90% of them seen just once. Sequencing was performed on PBMCs or T cells enriched from blood (not recorded which). Receptors were obtained from a middle-aged woman in a cohort exposed to, infected with or recovered from COVID-19 (not recorded which).

V gene TRBV19 combines with J gene TRBJ1-1; the D gene is possibly TRBD1 (6 bases). This CDR3 has 16 residues. Germline lookup yields CDR1 LNHDA and CDR2 SQIVND (reference sequence). Trimming pared 6 bases from V and 4 bases from J, leaving 21 bases between. This CDR3 reads CASSDLDRWLGTEAFF. The DNA for the CDR3 is TGTGCCAGTAGCGATCTAGACAGGTGGTTGGGCACTGAAGCTTTCTTT.

The V call is TRBV5-6, the J call TRBJ2-3; unclear D gene. The length of the CDR3 is 12 residues. The V gene lost 2 bases and the J gene lost 3 bases, with 4 bases spanning the gap. The V gene's germline CDR1 is SGHDT and CDR2 YYEEEE. The CDR3 DNA reads as TGTGCCAGCAGCTTTCAAACAGATACGCAGTATTTT. Its translation: CASSFQTDTQYF.

The V and J genes are TRBV14 and TRBJ2-7, with 7 bases lining up with TRBD1. Germline CDR1 SGHDN, CDR2 FVKESK. The V gene end was trimmed by 7 bases and the J gene end by 1 base; junction bases not matched to a gene: 7. This CDR3 region has 14 residues. The CDR3 DNA reads TGTGCCAGCACCCTTACAGGGGATTCCTACGAGCAGTACTTC. Its protein is CASTLTGDSYEQYF.

The count of this clone is one. The V gene is TRBV15, the J gene TRBJ1-4, with 7 positions matching TRBD1. CDR1 LNHNV and CDR2 YYDKDF come from the germline V gene (reference sequence). Trimming took 3 bases from V and 0 from J; bases not matched to a gene: 7. CDR3 length: 17 residues. CDR3 nucleotides: TGTGCCACCAGCAGCTGGGACAGTCCTTCAACTAATGAAAAACTGTTTTTT. This translates into CATSSWDSPSTNEKLFF.

The gene calls are TRBV4-1 and TRBJ1-2; no clear D gene. Trimming shortened V by 6 bases and J by 8 bases, and 22 bases separated the two germline ends. This CDR3 spans 15 amino acids. Per germline, CDR1 MGHRA and CDR2 YSYEKL. The CDR3 spells CASRALRDEGMGYTF. CDR3 sequence (DNA): TGCGCCAGCAGGGCCCTCCGGGATGAAGGAATGGGCTACACCTTC.

This sequence joins TRBV10-3 and TRBJ1-1, with TRBD1 matching over 10 bases. The CDR3 loop spans 15 amino acids. Germline CDR1 and CDR2: ENHRY and SYGVKD. Losses at the gene ends were 3 bases for V and 7 bases for J; bases not matched to a gene: 8. CDR3 DNA: TGTGCCATCAGTGAAGTCGGACAGGGGGTTAGTGAAGCTTTCTTT. This sequence encodes CAISEVGQGVSEAFF.

This clone is a singleton in its sample. J is TRBJ1-4 and V is TRBV13; D is possibly TRBD1 (5 bases). The CDR3 has 13 amino acids. Between the trimmed V and J ends, which lost 5 bases and 7 bases, there was a span of 11 bases. CDR1 is PRHDT and CDR2 is FYEKMQ in the germline V gene (reference sequence). The CDR3 region is CASSRAGREKLFF. CDR3 in DNA: TGTGCCAGCAGCAGAGCAGGGCGTGAAAAACTGTTTTTT.

This chain joins TRBV10-3 and TRBJ1-1; no firm D call. The V end lost 6 bases, the J end lost 1 base, and 9 bases lay between the germline ends. Germline CDR1 is ENHRY and CDR2 is SYGVKD. The CDR3 is 13 amino acids. The CDR3 protein is CAISPRQNTEAFF. The CDR3 region has the DNA TGTGCCATCAGCCCCCGACAGAACACTGAAGCTTTCTTT.

The rearrangement joins TRBV4-1 to TRBJ1-2; weak D call: TRBD1 (5 bases). The CDR3 sequence is 15 residues long. Germline V gene sequence: CDR1 MGHRA, CDR2 YSYEKL. Trimming removed 3 bases at V and 0 bases at J, with 11 bases between. CDR3 region: CASSQEAGANYGYTF. CDR3 coding DNA: TGCGCCAGCAGCCAGGAGGCGGGGGCTAACTATGGCTACACCTTC.

This clone was recorded once. The chain uses TRBV5-4 and TRBJ2-6, with TRBD2 identical over 10 bases. The CDR3 covers 15 residues. Unmatched junction bases numbered 4, after V lost 8 bases and J lost 2 bases. Germline V lookup: CDR1 SGHNT, CDR2 YYREEE (reference sequence). CDR3 bases: TGTGCCAGTAGCGGGGGGAGCCCTGGGGCCAACGTCCTGACTTTC. It codes for CASSGGSPGANVLTF.

In its sample, this clone was seen a few times. The chain joins TRBV5-1 to TRBJ2-7, with a tentative D call TRBD2 (5 bases). The germline V gene encodes CDR1 SGHRS and CDR2 YFSETQ. The CDR3 sequence is 15 residues long. The V and J ends lost 1 base and 6 bases respectively, with 17 bases between them. The CDR3 region has the DNA TGCGCCAGCAGCTTGCTAGGAGGACGGCCCAGCGAGCAGTACTTC. This sequence encodes CASSLLGGRPSEQYF.

The chain is built from TRBV30 and TRBJ1-2, with D unresolved. Germline CDR1 GTSNPN, CDR2 SVGIG (reference sequence). The V gene lost 5 bases and the J gene lost 4 bases, with 14 bases spanning the gap. This CDR3 is built from 13 residues. CDR3 sequence reads: CAWLEGGLYGYTF. DNA for the CDR3: TGTGCCTGGTTGGAAGGAGGGCTCTATGGCTACACCTTC.

The chain uses TRBV7-2 and TRBJ2-1; D possibly corresponds to TRBD2 (7 bases). The CDR3 sequence is 14 residues long. The V end lost 10 bases, the J end lost 6 bases, and 19 bases lay between the germline ends. Germline CDR1 and CDR2: SGHTA and FQGNSA. CDR3 coding DNA: TGTGCCAACATACGAGGGGGAGGGAGCAATGAGCAGTTCTTC. Translation: CANIRGGGSNEQFF.

The rearrangement uses TRBV11-3 and TRBJ2-5, with a possible D match to TRBD2 (6 bases). The V gene lost 4 bases and the J gene lost 4 bases, with 13 bases spanning the gap. This CDR3 contains 14 residues. The germline CDR1 and CDR2 sequences are SGHNT and YENEEA. CDR3 sequence (DNA): TGTGCCAGCAGCTCCCGGGAGCGCCCAGAGACCCAGTACTTC. It translates to CASSSRERPETQYF. Full variable domain (outside the CDR3, taken from reference TRBV11-3 and TRBJ2-5): EAGVVQSPRYKIIEKKQPVAFWCNPISGHNTLYWYLQNLGQGPELLIRYENEEAVDDSQLPKDRFSAERLKGVDSTLKIQPAELGDSAVYLCASSSRERPETQYFGPGTRLLVL.

This sequence joins TRBV28 and TRBJ1-2, with 9 bases identical to TRBD1. Germline CDR1 is MDHEN and CDR2 is SYDVKM. This CDR3 comprises 14 residues. With V trimmed by 7 bases and J by 2 bases, 5 bases remained unmatched. The CDR3 nucleotides are TGTGCCAGCAAACTACAGGGGGCGAACTATGGCTACACCTTC. Encoded protein: CASKLQGANYGYTF.

The rearrangement joins TRBV27 to TRBJ1-2; TRBD1 agrees at 9 bases. Germline-derived CDR1 and CDR2 are MNHEY and SMNVEV (reference sequence). With V trimmed by 4 bases and J by 7 bases, 7 bases remained unmatched. The CDR3 loop spans 14 amino acids. The CDR3 DNA is TGTGCCAGCAGTTCCCTGACAGGGGGTTTTGGCTACACCTTC. It is translated as CASSSLTGGFGYTF.

The rearrangement joins TRBV5-4 to TRBJ2-7; 8 positions agree with TRBD2. The CDR3 sequence is 14 residues long. Germline V gene sequence: CDR1 SGHNT, CDR2 YYREEE (reference sequence). Unmatched junction bases numbered 8, after V lost 4 bases and J lost 5 bases. The CDR3 DNA sequence: TGTGCCAGCAGCCGACCGAGTAGCGGGAACGAGCAGTACTTC. Translation: CASSRPSSGNEQYF.

The CDR3 region has the DNA TGTGCCAGCAGTCGACGGGACAGTGGGTCACCCCTCCACTTT. Its translation: CASSRRDSGSPLHF. The genes are TRBV6-2 or TRBV6-3 and TRBJ1-6; the match to TRBD1 covers 7 bases. Unmatched junction bases numbered 8, after V lost 5 bases and J lost 10 bases. The CDR3 spans 14 residues. Germline CDR1 is MNHEY and CDR2 is SVGEGT.

This clone was found once. CDR3 protein: CASSLSRTDTQYF. In DNA form, the CDR3 reads TGTGCCAGCAGTTTATCGAGGACAGATACGCAGTATTTT. This chain joins TRBV27 and TRBJ2-3; D not resolved. Germline-derived CDR1 and CDR2 are MNHEY and SMNVEV (reference sequence). The length of the CDR3 is 13 residues. V dropped 0 bases and J dropped 3 bases, with 4 bases sitting between them.

The V call is TRBV10-3, the J call TRBJ2-1; possibly TRBD2 for D (6 bases). This CDR3 has 13 amino acids. Germline lookup yields CDR1 ENHRY and CDR2 SYGVKD. V lost 5 bases and J 8 bases, leaving 13 bases between the germline ends. The CDR3 nucleotides are TGTGCCATCAGTCGGGAGCCGGCGTATGAGCAGTTCTTC. Encoded protein: CAISREPAYEQFF.

This clone was observed once. The V call is TRBV9, the J call TRBJ1-2; D is unclear. The CDR3 sequence is 12 residues long. From germline, CDR1 is SGDLS and CDR2 YYNGEE. V lost 2 bases and J lost 5, with 7 bases in between. The CDR3 here is CASSVGIYGYTF. CDR3 in DNA: TGTGCCAGCAGCGTCGGGATTTATGGCTACACCTTC.

The chain carries TRBV27 and TRBJ1-1, with D perhaps matching TRBD1 (6 bases). Looked up from germline, CDR1 is MNHEY and CDR2 is SMNVEV (reference sequence). The length of the CDR3 is 14 residues. V lost 3 bases, J lost 5 bases, and 13 bases lay in between. The CDR3 reads CASSFARGATEAFF. In DNA form, the CDR3 reads TGTGCCAGCAGTTTCGCCAGGGGTGCAACTGAAGCTTTCTTT.

This chain uses TRBV19 with TRBJ1-5; 10 nucleotides agree with TRBD1. Trimming took 7 bases from V and 6 from J; bases not matched to a gene: 6. The germline gives CDR1 LNHDA, CDR2 SQIVND (reference sequence). The CDR3 length is 14 residues. The CDR3 loop reads CASKTGQGSQPQHF. The CDR3 DNA sequence: TGTGCCAGTAAGACGGGACAGGGGAGTCAGCCCCAGCATTTT.

The rearrangement links TRBV19 to TRBJ1-6; 7 positions match TRBD1. Per germline, CDR1 LNHDA and CDR2 SQIVND (reference sequence). This CDR3 has 17 amino acids. Losses at the gene ends were 3 bases for V and 4 bases for J; bases not matched to a gene: 9. The CDR3 loop reads CASSISSGTAYNSPLHF. The CDR3 nucleotides read TGTGCCAGTAGTATCAGCTCCGGGACAGCATATAATTCACCCCTCCACTTT. The complete variable domain, with remaining parts taken from reference TRBV19 and TRBJ1-6, reads DGGITQSPKYLFRKEGQNVTLSCEQNLNHDAMYWYRQDPGQGLRLIYYSQIVNDFQKGDIAEGYSVSREKKESFPLTVTSAQKNPTAFYLCASSISSGTAYNSPLHFGNGTRLTVT.

The V and J genes are TRBV10-3 and TRBJ1-3, with TRBD1 matching 8 bases. Per the germline V gene, CDR1 is ENHRY and CDR2 is SYGVKD. The CDR3 has 17 amino acids. V gave up 2 bases and J gave up 0 bases; unmatched junction bases: 6. CDR3 residues: CAISERAGGYSGNTIYF. In nucleotides, the CDR3 is TGTGCCATCAGTGAGAGGGCAGGGGGCTACTCTGGAAACACCATATATTTT.

The chain uses TRBV5-8 and TRBJ2-1; 8 positions agree with TRBD2. The CDR3 contains 15 residues. The germline V gene has CDR1 SGHTS and CDR2 YDEGEE. J lost 7 bases, V lost 2 bases, and 8 bases had no gene match. CDR3 amino acids: CASSFWRGVGNEQFF. The CDR3 DNA reads as TGTGCCAGCAGCTTTTGGCGGGGGGTCGGGAATGAGCAGTTCTTC.

The gene calls are TRBV19 and TRBJ1-2, with 8 bases lining up with TRBD1. In germline, CDR1 is LNHDA, CDR2 SQIVND (reference sequence). V shed 3 bases, J shed 4 bases, and the junction held 1 base outside the gene matches. This CDR3 is 13 amino acids long. The DNA for the CDR3 is TGTGCCAGTAGTATGGGGACAGGCTATGGCTACACCTTC. Protein: CASSMGTGYGYTF.

Ten or more counts support this clone. V is TRBV6-2 or TRBV6-3 and J is TRBJ2-7; a possible D gene is TRBD2 (6 bases). The CDR3 is 14 amino acids. V gave up 0 bases and J gave up 0 bases, with 6 bases separating them. Germline CDR1 is MNHEY and CDR2 is SVGEGT. The CDR3 nucleotides read TGTGCCAGCAGTTACTCTAGCGGCTCCTACGAGCAGTACTTC. Translating gives CASSYSSGSYEQYF.

The V gene is TRBV11-3, the J gene TRBJ2-5; TRBD2 agrees at 8 bases. Trimming cost V 0 bases and J 1 base; bases outside gene matches: 7. This CDR3 contains 17 residues. Germline V gives CDR1 SGHNT, CDR2 YENEEA. CDR3 sequence: CASSLDLVAGFQETQYF. CDR3 DNA: TGTGCCAGCAGCTTAGATCTGGTAGCGGGATTCCAAGAGACCCAGTACTTC.

The genes are TRBV24-1 and TRBJ2-7; D perhaps matches TRBD2 (6 bases). Germline V gives CDR1 KGHDR, CDR2 SFDVKD. The length of the CDR3 is 17 residues. Trimming removed 4 bases from V and 0 bases from J, with 18 bases in between. DNA for the CDR3: TGTGCCACCAGTGAAAGACCGGGACTGAGGAGCTCCTACGAGCAGTACTTC. As protein: CATSERPGLRSSYEQYF.

In its sample, this clone was seen once. The chain uses TRBV2 and TRBJ2-4; 9 bases align to TRBD1. V lost 6 bases to trimming and J lost 8 bases; unmatched junction nucleotides: 11. CDR1 and CDR2 from the germline V gene are SNHLY and FYNNEI. The CDR3 spans 15 residues. DNA of the CDR3: TGTGCCAGCAGAGTCGGGACAGGGCCTCTCCACATTCAGTACTTC. Protein: CASRVGTGPLHIQYF.

This chain links TRBV12-3 or TRBV12-4 with TRBJ2-2; D gene unclear. The CDR3 consists of 12 residues. V was pared by 5 bases and J by 6 bases, with 7 bases between. CDR3 in DNA: TGTGCCAGCAGTCCCCTAGCCGGGGAGCTGTTTTTT. Its protein is CASSPLAGELFF.